The next 15 T cell receptor beta chains were all read from a single sample in a study of blood T cell repertoires in COVID-19. Method: immunoSEQ multiplex PCR; TCRdb's copy keeps in-frame clones and lacks some. The repertoire holds 300,000 or so clones, with about 87% as singletons. The material sequenced was peripheral blood. The origin of the receptors is a woman aged 45-60 years who had recovered from COVID-19.

V and J are TRBV28 and TRBJ1-2; D gene uncertain. CDR1 is MDHEN and CDR2 is SYDVKM in the germline V gene. V lost 10 bases and J lost 8, with 14 bases in between. The CDR3 sequence is 11 residues long. CDR3 amino acids: CATGISRGYTF. As DNA, the CDR3 is TGTGCCACCGGGATATCTCGGGGCTACACCTTC.

The rearrangement uses TRBV18 and TRBJ2-5; TRBD2 is a possible D gene (5 bases). The CDR3 totals 15 residues. Germline-derived CDR1 and CDR2 are KGHSH and LQKENI. Trimming removed 5 bases from V and 0 bases from J, with 13 bases in between. This chain's CDR3 is CASSTRPGNQETQYF. In DNA form, the CDR3 reads TGTGCCAGCTCAACCAGGCCGGGAAACCAAGAGACCCAGTACTTC.

The chain uses TRBV7-2 and TRBJ2-7, with 10 bases that match TRBD1. Germline V gene data show CDR1 as SGHTA and CDR2 as FQGNSA. V was pared by 5 bases and J by 7 bases, with 14 bases of the junction left unmatched. The CDR3 loop spans 16 amino acids. The CDR3 reads CASSETGGGITREQYF. The DNA for the CDR3 is TGTGCCAGCAGCGAGACAGGGGGCGGAATAACGAGGGAGCAGTACTTC.

V gene TRBV7-2 combines with J gene TRBJ2-7, with TRBD2 identical over 8 bases. In germline, CDR1 is SGHTA, CDR2 FQGNSA. With 1 base clipped from V and 6 bases from J, the junction kept 11 bases outside the gene matches. The CDR3 length is 16 residues. The CDR3 loop is CASSLDSGLAGREQYF. In DNA form, the CDR3 reads TGTGCCAGCAGCTTAGATTCAGGGCTAGCGGGTCGCGAGCAGTACTTC.

The gene calls are TRBV2 and TRBJ1-5; 9 nucleotides line up with TRBD1. The V and J ends lost 10 bases and 1 base, in that order; junction bases with no gene match: 8. Germline lookup yields CDR1 SNHLY and CDR2 FYNNEI. This CDR3 is 15 amino acids long. The CDR3 DNA is TGTGCCACCAGACAGGGGGGGAACAGCAATCAGCCCCAGCATTTT. Protein sequence: CATRQGGNSNQPQHF.

V is TRBV6-2 or TRBV6-3 and J is TRBJ1-2; TRBD1 might be the D (6 bases). The CDR3 is 13 residues long. The germline gives CDR1 MNHEY, CDR2 SVGEGT. V lost 5 bases to trimming and J lost 3 bases, with 10 bases between them. The chain's CDR3 is CASSRQADYGYTF. DNA for the CDR3: TGTGCCAGCAGTAGACAGGCGGACTATGGCTACACCTTC.

This rearrangement joins TRBV2 to TRBJ2-1; 8 bases align to TRBD2. This CDR3 has 14 residues. J was trimmed by 8 bases and V by 1 base; bases with no gene match: 4. CDR1 SNHLY and CDR2 FYNNEI come from the germline V gene. The CDR3 DNA reads TGTGCCAGCAGTGAAGGGGGACTAGTCCATGAGCAGTTCTTC. Its translation is CASSEGGLVHEQFF.

This chain connects TRBV28 to TRBJ1-2; maybe TRBD1 (5 bases). The V and J ends lost 6 bases and 8 bases respectively, with 13 bases between them. Germline assignment: CDR1 MDHEN and CDR2 SYDVKM. This CDR3 comprises 12 residues. This CDR3 reads CASRRPGGGYTF. Here the CDR3 DNA reads TGTGCCAGCAGACGACCGGGGGGAGGCTACACCTTC.

The sample holds one count of this clone. This chain uses TRBV7-2 with TRBJ1-6; 7 bases align to TRBD1. The germline CDR1 and CDR2 sequences are SGHTA and FQGNSA. There are 15 residues in the CDR3. The trim removed 1 base at V and 8 bases at J, leaving 5 bases unmatched. The DNA for the CDR3 is TGTGCCAGCAGCTTAGAGACAGGGCGGTATTCACCCCTCCACTTT. Translating it yields CASSLETGRYSPLHF. The full variable domain, its missing parts supplied by reference TRBV7-2 and TRBJ1-6, is GAGVSQSPSNKVTEKGKDVELRCDPISGHTALYWYRQSLGQGLEFLIYFQGNSAPDKSGLPSDRFSAERTGGSVSTLTIQRTQQEDSAVYLCASSLETGRYSPLHFGNGTRLTVT.

The CDR3 here is CASSAGTGGYEQYF. The DNA of the CDR3 is TGTGCCAGCAGCGCCGGAACAGGGGGCTACGAGCAGTACTTC. The chain links TRBV9 to TRBJ2-7; 8 bases match TRBD1. Germline trimming cut 3 bases from V and 3 bases from J; bases unmatched to any gene: 5. The CDR3 is 14 residues long. Germline lookup yields CDR1 SGDLS and CDR2 YYNGEE.

J is TRBJ2-2 and V is TRBV5-6; 14 nucleotides agree with TRBD2. The germline V gene has CDR1 SGHDT and CDR2 YYEEEE. The V gene end was trimmed by 3 bases and the J gene end by 9 bases; junction bases not matched to a gene: 7. There are 16 residues in the CDR3. The CDR3 here is CASSWSGTSGRWELFF. In DNA, the CDR3 is TGTGCCAGCAGCTGGTCCGGGACTAGCGGGAGATGGGAGCTGTTTTTT.

The chain combines TRBV19 with TRBJ2-3; the D gene is possibly TRBD2 (6 bases). Germline CDR1 LNHDA, CDR2 SQIVND (reference sequence). The V end was cut by 3 bases, the J end by 2 bases, with 9 bases between. The CDR3 length is 14 residues. In DNA, the CDR3 is TGTGCCAGTAGTATCGGGAGCGCCACAGATACGCAGTATTTT. It translates to CASSIGSATDTQYF.

The chain carries TRBV19 and TRBJ2-7; TRBD1 matches at 7 bases. This CDR3 is built from 13 residues. The V segment lost 5 bases and the J segment 2 bases; nucleotides outside the gene matches: 3. CDR1 and CDR2 (germline): LNHDA, SQIVND (reference sequence). The CDR3 reads CASSVDRAYEQYF. CDR3 DNA: TGTGCCAGTAGTGTTGACAGGGCCTACGAGCAGTACTTC.

The chain joins TRBV6-2 or TRBV6-3 to TRBJ1-2, with D unclear. Trimming took off 2 bases at V and 4 bases at J, with 11 bases between the two ends. Germline CDR1 and CDR2: MNHEY and SVGEGT. This CDR3 spans 14 amino acids. The CDR3 DNA sequence: TGTGCCAGCAGTTACCTTCGTTCGGGCTATGGCTACACCTTC. Translating it yields CASSYLRSGYGYTF.

The chain combines TRBV30 with TRBJ1-2; D uncertain. Germline CDR1 is GTSNPN and CDR2 is SVGIG (reference sequence). CDR3 length equals 16 residues. V lost 3 bases and J 3 bases, leaving 20 bases between the germline ends. As DNA, the CDR3 is TGTGCCTGGAGGCACCCTTTCTCGGGGTTTGACTATGGCTACACCTTC. It is translated as CAWRHPFSGFDYGYTF. Full variable domain (rest looked up from reference TRBV30 and TRBJ1-2): SQTIHQWPATLVQPVGSPLSLECTVEGTSNPNLYWYRQAAGRGLQLLFYSVGIGQISSEVPQNLSASRPQDRQFILSSKKLLLSDSGFYLCAWRHPFSGFDYGYTFGSGTRLTVV.